This T cell receptor (beta chain) was recorded in a study of blood T cell repertoires in COVID-19. Germline CDR1 reads SGDLS; CDR2 reads YYNGEE. V was pared by 4 bases and J by 0 bases, with 14 bases between. The CDR3 consists of 17 residues. Authors' methods: Estimation of nucleated cell counts relied on the amplification of reference gene primers. Assay: immunoSEQ multiplex PCR; the TCRdb copy retains only in-frame clones and omits some. That table furnishes V, J and clone size, whereas the DNA furnished D and trimming. The data contain approximately 300,000 clones, approximately 90% of them singletons. Participant-reported clinical history was the basis for cohort assignment. Recovered status applied to Cohort 3 donors who had two consecutive negative PCRs. It also applied to those with clearance or with symptom resolution.

Material for sequencing was PBMCs or T cells enriched from blood (not recorded which). The chain combines TRBV9 with TRBJ2-6; a possible D gene is TRBD2 (5 bases). This receptor was identified in a man aged 25 to 40 who had recovered from COVID-19. DNA of the CDR3: TGTGCCAGCAGCTTGAGGGCGAAGAGCTCTGGGGCCAACGTCCTGACTTTC. Translated, it gives CASSLRAKSSGANVLTF.